This record covers a single T cell receptor (beta chain). No antigen is known for it. Germline values: CDR1 MNHEY, CDR2 SMNVEV (reference sequence). The CDR3 is 14 amino acids. Trimming took off 7 bases at V and 4 bases at J, with 15 bases between the two ends. This specimen belongs to a study of shared clonotypes between healthy human individuals. Genomic DNA belonging to each subset was distributed in equal measure over several immunoSEQ plates. TCRdb's copy holds only in-frame clones and misses some; the assay was immunoSEQ multiplex PCR. This table holds 900,000 to 1,200,000 clones, 78% found once. General observations from the study: Relative to memory subsets, naive subsets generally showed larger estimated richness. Tissue TCR repertoires likely differ from these blood-only repertoires.

The sequence came from a young man in good health. Some clones in this sample may be carry-over from other donors' samples. Sequenced: memory CD4+ T cells from PBMCs. Noted subset: CD45RA-negative fraction. V usage is TRBV27 and J usage is TRBJ2-3, with a tentative D call TRBD2 (5 bases). The CDR3 reads CASTPPGRADTQYF. The CDR3 bases are TGTGCCAGCACCCCTCCTGGGCGGGCAGATACGCAGTATTTT.